This TCR beta chain was recorded in a study of response to subunit inactivated influenza vaccine. Broader study findings: There was a suggestion from the authors that each seasonal influenza vaccination recruits few new T cells.

The CDR3 is 16 residues long. The V and J ends lost 0 bases and 9 bases respectively, with 18 bases between them. Germline V gene sequence: CDR1 LGHDT, CDR2 YNNKEL (reference sequence). This clonotype appeared many times. The antigen is undetermined. TCRdb called the RT-PCR reads again in MiXCR, with one record for every CDR3 protein. The repertoire holds approximately 520,000 distinct CDR3 sequences, about 25% seen once, with 1.5% to 2% in the top ten. The input for sequencing was CD4+ T cells sorted from PBMCs, taken roughly 5 days after vaccination. The sequence was collected from a man aged 50-60 years who received an inactivated influenza vaccine. The chain uses TRBV3-1 and TRBJ2-1, with unresolved D. The CDR3 DNA reads as TGTGCCAGCAGCCAAGATTGGGCTATAGGTGGCTCTGAGCAGTTCTTC. This codes for CASSQDWAIGGSEQFF.